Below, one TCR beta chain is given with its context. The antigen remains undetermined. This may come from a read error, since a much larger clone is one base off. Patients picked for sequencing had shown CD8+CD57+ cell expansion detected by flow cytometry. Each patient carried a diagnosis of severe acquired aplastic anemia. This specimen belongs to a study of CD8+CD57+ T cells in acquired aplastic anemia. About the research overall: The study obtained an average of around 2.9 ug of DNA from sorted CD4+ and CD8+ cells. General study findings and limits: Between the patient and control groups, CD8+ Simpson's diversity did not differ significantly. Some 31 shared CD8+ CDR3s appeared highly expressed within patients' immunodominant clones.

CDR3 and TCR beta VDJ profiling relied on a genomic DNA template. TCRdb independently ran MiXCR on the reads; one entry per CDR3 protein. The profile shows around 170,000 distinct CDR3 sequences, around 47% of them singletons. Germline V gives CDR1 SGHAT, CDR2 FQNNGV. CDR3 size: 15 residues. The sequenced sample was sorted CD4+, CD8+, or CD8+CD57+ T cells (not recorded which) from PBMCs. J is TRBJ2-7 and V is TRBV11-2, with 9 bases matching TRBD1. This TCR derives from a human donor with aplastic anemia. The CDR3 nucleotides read TGTACCAGCAGAGCCTCCGGGACAGGGCGCTACGAGCAGTACTTC. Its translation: CTSRASGTGRYEQYF.